Sequencing of this TCR beta chain was carried out in a study of blood T cell repertoires in COVID-19. Background on the study: The United States, Italy and Spain were the sources of the acute and convalescent COVID-19 samples.

Authors' methods: Reference gene primer amplification yielded estimated nucleated cell counts. TCRdb's table, derived via immunoSEQ multiplex PCR, lists solely in-frame clones and lacks some. V and J calls and clone size come straight from that table; D and trimming were deduced from the DNA. Found here are about 220,000 clones, around 86% of them singletons; the top ten hold about 4%. The participants were between roughly 18 and 100 years old and came from 24 US areas. The sequence was obtained from a woman in her 40s with acute COVID-19. The sample taken for sequencing was PBMCs or T cells enriched from blood (not recorded which).

CDR3 residues: CASSQGTGDNSPLHF. The DNA of the CDR3 is TGTGCCAGCAGCCAAGGGACAGGGGATAATTCACCCCTCCACTTT. J is TRBJ1-6 and V is TRBV4-2; 9 bases are shared with TRBD1. Looked up from germline, CDR1 is LGHNA and CDR2 is YNFKEQ. Trimming removed 1 base from V and 5 bases from J; junction bases left unmatched: 0. The CDR3 totals 15 residues.